This is a list of T cell receptor beta chains from one sample in a study of monozygotic twins with cystic fibrosis. Produced via immunoSEQ multiplex PCR; TCRdb's table is partial and in-frame only. The sample records around 21,000 clones, around nine tenths being singletons. The sample comprised blood. Receptors originate from a woman under 40 with cystic fibrosis. The CDR3 runs from the conserved cysteine through the conserved F or W. D genes are given only for firm matches. Where a row states a size, it is once, few, many or the class of an expanded clone; other rows omit it.

J: TRBJ1-5
size: NA
V: TRBV7-9
D: TRBD1
DNA: TGTGCCAGCAGCTTAGGAACAGGGGATCAGCCCCAGCATTTT
CDR3: CASSLGTGDQPQHF

J: TRBJ2-1
size: NA
V: TRBV4-1
D: NA
DNA: TGCGCCAGCAGCCAACCCAGGCTGAGCTCCTACAATGAGCAGTTCTTC
CDR3: CASSQPRLSSYNEQFF

J: TRBJ2-2
size: NA
V: TRBV7-8
D: TRBD2
DNA: TGTGCCAGCAGCCTCCTTGGCGGGGGGATCGGCGGGGAGCTGTTTTTT
CDR3: CASSLLGGGIGGELFF

J: TRBJ2-6
size: NA
V: TRBV10-3
D: NA
DNA: TGTGCCATCAGGCACACCTCTGGGGCCAACGTCCTGACTTTC
CDR3: CAIRHTSGANVLTF

J: TRBJ2-7
size: NA
V: TRBV5-5
D: NA
DNA: TGTGCCAGCAGCCCGGAGGGGGTCCACGAGCAGTACTTC
CDR3: CASSPEGVHEQYF

J: TRBJ2-7
size: NA
V: TRBV7-7
D: NA
DNA: TGTGCCAGCAGCCCCCAGGACCCCCCCTACGAGCAGTACTTC
CDR3: CASSPQDPPYEQYF

J: TRBJ1-1
size: NA
V: TRBV29-1
D: NA
DNA: TGCAGCGTTGCAGACATGGGGGGACGCCGAACTGAAGCTTTCTTT
CDR3: CSVADMGGRRTEAFF

J: TRBJ1-1
size: NA
V: TRBV5-1
D: TRBD1
DNA: TGCGCCAGCAGCCGGGACAGGGCCCCCGCGGAAGCTTTCTTT
CDR3: CASSRDRAPAEAFF

J: TRBJ1-1
size: NA
V: TRBV19
D: NA
DNA: TGTGCCAGTAGTTATACCGACACTGAAGCTTTCTTT
CDR3: CASSYTDTEAFF

J: TRBJ1-1
size: NA
V: TRBV19
D: NA
DNA: TGTGCCAGTACTCGGATGGGGGCGCGAGGCTTCACTGAAGCTTTCTTT
CDR3: CASTRMGARGFTEAFF

J: TRBJ1-3
size: NA
V: TRBV10-3
D: TRBD1
DNA: TGTGCCTCCGGACAGGGGACCGGAAACACCATATATTTT
CDR3: CASGQGTGNTIYF

J: TRBJ2-2
size: once
V: TRBV9
D: NA
DNA: TGTGCCAGCAGCCCTTTTCGTGGGAGTGGCACCGGGGAGCTGTTTTTT
CDR3: CASSPFRGSGTGELFF

J: TRBJ1-6
size: NA
V: TRBV6-4
D: NA
DNA: TGTGCCAGCAGCCCCGGGCCGGGTAATTCACCCCTCCACTTT
CDR3: CASSPGPGNSPLHF

J: TRBJ2-5
size: once
V: TRBV7-8
D: NA
DNA: TGTGCCAGCAGCTTCCTAGACGGGGCGTTGGGAGAGACCCAGTACTTC
CDR3: CASSFLDGALGETQYF

J: TRBJ2-5
size: NA
V: TRBV7-2
D: TRBD1
DNA: TGTGCCAGCAGCCCCGGACAGGGGGCAGAGACCCAGTACTTC
CDR3: CASSPGQGAETQYF

J: TRBJ2-5
size: NA
V: TRBV5-1
D: TRBD2
DNA: TGCGCCAGCAGCTTGGTGGCTAGCGGGGGGGCCGGAGAGACCCAGTACTTC
CDR3: CASSLVASGGAGETQYF

J: TRBJ2-2
size: few
V: TRBV6-5
D: TRBD2
DNA: TGTGCCAGCAGTTACGCTGGGGGGGGTTCTGGGGAGCTGTTTTTT
CDR3: CASSYAGGGSGELFF

J: TRBJ1-2
size: NA
V: TRBV7-9
D: NA
DNA: TGTGCCAGCAGCGCACCGACTTCGACAGTTAACTATGGCTACACCTTC
CDR3: CASSAPTSTVNYGYTF

J: TRBJ2-2
size: NA
V: TRBV10-1
D: TRBD1
DNA: TGCGCCAGCAGTGAGTCCCTACAGACAGGGATGAACACCGGGGAGCTGTTTTTT
CDR3: CASSESLQTGMNTGELFF

J: TRBJ1-2
size: NA
V: TRBV9
D: TRBD1
DNA: TGTGCCAGCAGCGTGAATCCGGACAGGGCCTATGGCTACACCTTC
CDR3: CASSVNPDRAYGYTF

J: TRBJ1-1
size: NA
V: TRBV18
D: NA
DNA: TGTGCCAGCTCACCACCGGGGGCATGGGACACTGAAGCTTTCTTT
CDR3: CASSPPGAWDTEAFF

J: TRBJ1-6
size: NA
V: TRBV11-2
D: NA
DNA: TGTGCCAGCAGCTTAGAGCGTGCAGGACTTCGATCACCCCTCCACTTT
CDR3: CASSLERAGLRSPLHF

J: TRBJ2-7
size: NA
V: TRBV25-1
D: TRBD2
DNA: TGTGCCAGCAGTGAAAAGGAGCGGGGTGACGAGCAGTACTTC
CDR3: CASSEKERGDEQYF

J: TRBJ2-7
size: NA
V: TRBV7-9
D: NA
DNA: TGTGCCAGCAGTCCCAAAGGACCCAATTCCTACGAGCAGTACTTC
CDR3: CASSPKGPNSYEQYF

J: TRBJ1-2
size: NA
V: TRBV6-5
D: NA
DNA: TGTGCCAGCAGTTACCGGCAGGTGAACATTGGTGGCTACACCTTC
CDR3: CASSYRQVNIGGYTF

J: TRBJ2-2
size: NA
V: TRBV10-2
D: NA
DNA: TGCGCCAGCAGTGACAATTCAGTTAGTATCGGGGAGCTGTTTTTT
CDR3: CASSDNSVSIGELFF

J: TRBJ2-7
size: NA
V: TRBV7-2
D: NA
DNA: TGTGCCAGCAGCCGGGGCGGGGGCCTCTCCTACGAGCAGTACTTC
CDR3: CASSRGGGLSYEQYF

J: TRBJ2-6
size: NA
V: TRBV5-6
D: NA
DNA: TGTGCCAGCAGCTTAATTAAAACAGGGTTTTCCGGGGCCAACGTCCTGACTTTC
CDR3: CASSLIKTGFSGANVLTF

J: TRBJ2-2
size: NA
V: TRBV7-8
D: TRBD2
DNA: TGTGCCAGCAGCTTAGTATTAGCGGGGGGCACCGGGGAGCTGTTTTTT
CDR3: CASSLVLAGGTGELFF

J: TRBJ1-1
size: NA
V: TRBV2
D: NA
DNA: TGTGCCAGCAATTCTCTTGATAGCGTGAACACTGAAGCTTTCTTT
CDR3: CASNSLDSVNTEAFF

J: TRBJ1-4
size: NA
V: TRBV7-2
D: TRBD1
DNA: TGTGCCAGCAGCTTGGGGACAGGAAACGAAAAACTGTTTTTT
CDR3: CASSLGTGNEKLFF

J: TRBJ2-6
size: NA
V: TRBV19
D: NA
DNA: TGTGCCAGTACCAGGACAGTCTCTGGGGCCAACGTCCTGACTTTC
CDR3: CASTRTVSGANVLTF

J: TRBJ2-7
size: NA
V: TRBV4-1
D: TRBD2
DNA: TGCGCCAGCAGCCGTGACCGGACTAGCGGGGGGAACGAGCAGTACTTC
CDR3: CASSRDRTSGGNEQYF

J: TRBJ2-7
size: NA
V: TRBV30
D: TRBD1
DNA: TGTGCCTGGAGCGGGACAGGGGGCCCGGTCTTCTACGAGCAGTACTTC
CDR3: CAWSGTGGPVFYEQYF

J: TRBJ1-5
size: NA
V: TRBV6-5
D: NA
DNA: TGTGCCAGCAGTTACTCGAGTGGTCAGCCCCAGCATTTT
CDR3: CASSYSSGQPQHF

J: TRBJ1-1
size: NA
V: TRBV4-3
D: TRBD1
DNA: TGCGCCAGCAGCCCTGGGACAGGGGGCGTTGTGAACACTGAAGCTTTCTTT
CDR3: CASSPGTGGVVNTEAFF

J: TRBJ2-1
size: NA
V: TRBV10-2
D: TRBD2
DNA: TGCGCCGACAAAGAAGGCGGGACTAAGATCAATGAGCAGTTCTTC
CDR3: CADKEGGTKINEQFF

J: TRBJ1-2
size: NA
V: TRBV9
D: NA
DNA: TGTGCCAGCAGCGGGACCAGGGAAGGCGGCTACACCTTC
CDR3: CASSGTREGGYTF

J: TRBJ2-7
size: NA
V: TRBV4-1
D: TRBD1
DNA: TGCGCCAGCAGCCAAGTAGCGTTTGGGACAGGGAAGGGCTCCTACGAGCAGTACTTC
CDR3: CASSQVAFGTGKGSYEQYF

J: TRBJ2-4
size: NA
V: TRBV19
D: NA
DNA: TGTGCCAGTAGTATAGGGCAGGGTCTAGCCAAAAACATTCAGTACTTC
CDR3: CASSIGQGLAKNIQYF

J: TRBJ2-7
size: NA
V: TRBV2
D: NA
DNA: TGTGCCAGCAGGGAGGGGCCGCAATACGAGCAGTACTTC
CDR3: CASREGPQYEQYF

J: TRBJ2-7
size: NA
V: TRBV11-2
D: TRBD2
DNA: TGTGCCAGCAGCGTAGGTTCTTCTAGCGGCGCGGACGAGCAGTACTTC
CDR3: CASSVGSSSGADEQYF

J: TRBJ2-7
size: NA
V: TRBV4-1
D: TRBD2
DNA: TGCGCCAGCAGCCAGACCGGGACTAGCGGCTACGAGCAGTACTTC
CDR3: CASSQTGTSGYEQYF

J: TRBJ2-1
size: NA
V: TRBV30
D: NA
DNA: TGTGCCTGGAGTGGGGCAACTTACAATGAGCAGTTCTTC
CDR3: CAWSGATYNEQFF

J: TRBJ2-3
size: NA
V: TRBV5-4
D: NA
DNA: TGTGCCAGCAGCTCCTCATTAGATACGCAGTATTTT
CDR3: CASSSSLDTQYF

J: TRBJ1-1
size: NA
V: TRBV5-6
D: TRBD1
DNA: TGTGCCAGCAGCTCGTCATACAGGGGGCGCGGAGCTTTCTTT
CDR3: CASSSSYRGRGAFF

J: TRBJ2-7
size: few
V: TRBV11-2
D: NA
DNA: TGTGCCAGCAGCTTTTGGGTTTTTTCTAACTCGGTGTACTTC
CDR3: CASSFWVFSNSVYF

J: TRBJ2-7
size: NA
V: TRBV10-3
D: NA
DNA: TGTGCCATCAGTGAGTCCCCCCCCCAGGGCCTCTACGAGCAGTACTTC
CDR3: CAISESPPQGLYEQYF

J: TRBJ2-1
size: NA
V: TRBV9
D: NA
DNA: TGTGCCAGCAGCGTAGGATCGGGGGCCTACAATGAGCAGTTCTTC
CDR3: CASSVGSGAYNEQFF

J: TRBJ2-1
size: NA
V: TRBV5-1
D: NA
DNA: TGCGCCAGCAGCTTGTATCGCGACAGGCCCTACAATGAGCAGTTCTTC
CDR3: CASSLYRDRPYNEQFF

J: TRBJ2-3
size: NA
V: TRBV11-2
D: NA
DNA: TGTGCCAGCAGCTTGGATGGACACCCGGGCACAGATACGCAGTATTTT
CDR3: CASSLDGHPGTDTQYF

J: TRBJ1-3
size: NA
V: TRBV25-1
D: NA
DNA: TGTGCCAGCAGTGGGTGGCCAGGAAACACCATATATTTT
CDR3: CASSGWPGNTIYF